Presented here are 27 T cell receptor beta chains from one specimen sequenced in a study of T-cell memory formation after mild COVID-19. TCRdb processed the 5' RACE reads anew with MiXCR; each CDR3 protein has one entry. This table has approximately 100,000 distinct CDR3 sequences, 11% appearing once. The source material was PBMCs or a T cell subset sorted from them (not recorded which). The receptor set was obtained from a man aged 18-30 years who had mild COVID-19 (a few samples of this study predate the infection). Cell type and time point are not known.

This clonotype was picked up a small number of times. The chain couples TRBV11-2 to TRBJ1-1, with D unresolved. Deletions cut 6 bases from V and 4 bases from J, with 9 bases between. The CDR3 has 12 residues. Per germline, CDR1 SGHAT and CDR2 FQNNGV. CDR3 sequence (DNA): TGTGCCAGCAGGTCGATCGGCACTGAAGCTTTCTTT. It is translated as CASRSIGTEAFF.

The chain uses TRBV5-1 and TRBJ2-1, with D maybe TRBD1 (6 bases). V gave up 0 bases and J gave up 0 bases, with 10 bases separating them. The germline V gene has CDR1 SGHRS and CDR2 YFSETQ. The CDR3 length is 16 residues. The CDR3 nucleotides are TGCGCCAGCAGCTTGGGCAGGGGTCTCTCCTACAATGAGCAGTTCTTC. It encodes CASSLGRGLSYNEQFF.

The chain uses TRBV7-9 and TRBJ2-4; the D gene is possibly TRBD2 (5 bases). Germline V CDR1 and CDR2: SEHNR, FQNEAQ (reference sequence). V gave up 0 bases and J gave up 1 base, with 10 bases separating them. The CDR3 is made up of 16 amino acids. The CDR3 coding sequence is TGTGCCAGCAGCTTAGCGGGCGGGTGGGCCAAAAACATTCAGTACTTC. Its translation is CASSLAGGWAKNIQYF.

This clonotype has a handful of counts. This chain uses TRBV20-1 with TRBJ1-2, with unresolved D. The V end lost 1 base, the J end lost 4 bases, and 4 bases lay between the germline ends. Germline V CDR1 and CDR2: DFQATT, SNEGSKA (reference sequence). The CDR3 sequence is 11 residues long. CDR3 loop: CSARVGYGYTF. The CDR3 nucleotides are TGCAGTGCTAGAGTAGGCTATGGCTACACCTTC.

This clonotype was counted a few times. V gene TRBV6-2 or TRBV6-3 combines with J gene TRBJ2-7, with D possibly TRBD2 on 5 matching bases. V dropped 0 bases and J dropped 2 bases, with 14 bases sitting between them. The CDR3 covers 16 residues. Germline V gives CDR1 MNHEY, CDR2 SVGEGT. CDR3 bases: TGTGCCAGCAGTTACTCGGCGGAGGATAGGACCTACGAGCAGTACGTC. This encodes CASSYSAEDRTYEQYV.

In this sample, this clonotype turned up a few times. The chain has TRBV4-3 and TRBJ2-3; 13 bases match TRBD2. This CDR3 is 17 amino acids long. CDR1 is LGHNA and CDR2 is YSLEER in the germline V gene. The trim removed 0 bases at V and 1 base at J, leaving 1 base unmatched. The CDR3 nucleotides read TGCGCCAGCAGCCAAGACGGACTAGCGGGGGGCACAGATACGCAGTATTTT. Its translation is CASSQDGLAGGTDTQYF.

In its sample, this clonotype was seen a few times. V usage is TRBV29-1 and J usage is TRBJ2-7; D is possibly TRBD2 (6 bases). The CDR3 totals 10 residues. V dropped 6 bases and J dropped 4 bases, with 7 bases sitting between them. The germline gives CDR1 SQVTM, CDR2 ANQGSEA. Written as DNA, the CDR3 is TGCAGCGTCGGGGGATACGAGCAGTACTTC. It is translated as CSVGGYEQYF.

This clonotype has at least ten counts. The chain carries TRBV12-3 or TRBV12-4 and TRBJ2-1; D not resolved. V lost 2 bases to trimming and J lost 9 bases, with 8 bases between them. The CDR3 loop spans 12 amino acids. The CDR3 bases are TGTGCCAGCAGTTTATCCGACGCTGAGCAGTTCTTC. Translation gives CASSLSDAEQFF.

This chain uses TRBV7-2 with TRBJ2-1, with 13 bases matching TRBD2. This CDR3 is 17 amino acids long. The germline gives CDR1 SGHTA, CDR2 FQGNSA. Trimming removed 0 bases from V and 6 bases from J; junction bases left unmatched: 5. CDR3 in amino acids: CASSLALTSGGGNEQFF. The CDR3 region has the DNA TGTGCCAGCAGCTTAGCGCTAACTAGCGGGGGGGGCAATGAGCAGTTCTTC.

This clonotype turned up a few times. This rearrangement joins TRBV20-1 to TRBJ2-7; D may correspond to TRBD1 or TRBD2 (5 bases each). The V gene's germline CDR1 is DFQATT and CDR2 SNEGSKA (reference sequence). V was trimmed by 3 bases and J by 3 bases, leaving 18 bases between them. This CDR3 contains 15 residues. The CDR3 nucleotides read TGCAGTGCTAGGGGCACCGGACTGACAGACTACGAGCAGTACGTC. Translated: CSARGTGLTDYEQYV.

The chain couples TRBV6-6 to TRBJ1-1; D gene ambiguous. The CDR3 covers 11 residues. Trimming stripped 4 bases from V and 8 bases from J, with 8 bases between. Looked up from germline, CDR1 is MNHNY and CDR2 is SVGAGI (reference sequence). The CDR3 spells CASSWGLEAFF. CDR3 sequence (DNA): TGTGCCAGCAGTTGGGGTCTGGAAGCTTTCTTT.

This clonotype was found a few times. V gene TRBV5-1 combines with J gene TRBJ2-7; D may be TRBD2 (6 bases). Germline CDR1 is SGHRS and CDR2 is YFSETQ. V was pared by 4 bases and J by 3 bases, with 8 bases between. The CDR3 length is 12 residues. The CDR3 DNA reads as TGCGCCAGCAGCCAGGAGGGCTACGAGCAGTACTTC. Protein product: CASSQEGYEQYF.

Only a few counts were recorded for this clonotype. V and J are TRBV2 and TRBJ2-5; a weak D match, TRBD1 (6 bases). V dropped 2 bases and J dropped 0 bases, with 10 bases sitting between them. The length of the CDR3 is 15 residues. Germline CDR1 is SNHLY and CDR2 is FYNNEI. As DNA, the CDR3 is TGTGCCAGCAGTGAATCTGGGGGCAACCAAGAGACCCAGTACTTC. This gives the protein CASSESGGNQETQYF.

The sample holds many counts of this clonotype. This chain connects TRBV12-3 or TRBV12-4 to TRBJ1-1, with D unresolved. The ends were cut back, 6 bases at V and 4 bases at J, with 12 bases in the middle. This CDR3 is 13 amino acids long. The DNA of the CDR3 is TGTGCCAGCAGCCCCAACTGGGGCACTGAAGCTTTCTTT. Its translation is CASSPNWGTEAFF.

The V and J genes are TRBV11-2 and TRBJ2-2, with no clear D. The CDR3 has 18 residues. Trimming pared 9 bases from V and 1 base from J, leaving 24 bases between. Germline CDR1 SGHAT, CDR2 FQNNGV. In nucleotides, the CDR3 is TGTGCCAGTAAAGGAATCGCCACGGGCCCCCTGAACACCGGGGAGCTGTTTTTT. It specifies CASKGIATGPLNTGELFF.

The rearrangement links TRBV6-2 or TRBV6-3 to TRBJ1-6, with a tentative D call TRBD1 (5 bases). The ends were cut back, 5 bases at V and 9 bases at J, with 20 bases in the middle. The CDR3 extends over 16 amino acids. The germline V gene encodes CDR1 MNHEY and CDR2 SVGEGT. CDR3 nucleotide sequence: TGTGCCAGCAGTCTGTTCCGGGACCTTTCTATTTCACCCCTCCACTTT. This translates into CASSLFRDLSISPLHF.

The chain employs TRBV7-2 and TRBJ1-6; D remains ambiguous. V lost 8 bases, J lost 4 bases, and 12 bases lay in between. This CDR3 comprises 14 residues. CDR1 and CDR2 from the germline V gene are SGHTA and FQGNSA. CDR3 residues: CASAYRDYNSPLHF. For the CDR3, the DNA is TGTGCCAGCGCTTATCGGGATTATAATTCACCCCTCCACTTT.

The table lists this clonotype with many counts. The CDR3 loop is CASSLASGIPQETQYF. CDR3 in DNA: TGTGCCAGCAGCTTGGCTAGCGGGATTCCCCAAGAGACCCAGTACTTC. The chain links TRBV5-6 to TRBJ2-5, with TRBD2 identical over 9 bases. Germline V gene data show CDR1 as SGHDT and CDR2 as YYEEEE. J was trimmed by 1 base and V by 0 bases; bases with no gene match: 4. This CDR3 has 16 residues.

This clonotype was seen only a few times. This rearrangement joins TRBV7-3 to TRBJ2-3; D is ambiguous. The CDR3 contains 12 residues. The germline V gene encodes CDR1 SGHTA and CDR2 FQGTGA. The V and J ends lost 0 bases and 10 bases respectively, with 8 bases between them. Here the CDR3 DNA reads TGTGCCAGCAGCTTAACTGGTGGGGCGCAGTATTTT. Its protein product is CASSLTGGAQYF.

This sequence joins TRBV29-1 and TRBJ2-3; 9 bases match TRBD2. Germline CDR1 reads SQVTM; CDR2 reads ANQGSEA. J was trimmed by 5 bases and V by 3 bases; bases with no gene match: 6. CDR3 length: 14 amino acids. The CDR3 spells CSVEPSGGLDTQYF. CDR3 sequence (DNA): TGCAGCGTTGAGCCCAGCGGGGGGTTAGATACGCAGTATTTT.

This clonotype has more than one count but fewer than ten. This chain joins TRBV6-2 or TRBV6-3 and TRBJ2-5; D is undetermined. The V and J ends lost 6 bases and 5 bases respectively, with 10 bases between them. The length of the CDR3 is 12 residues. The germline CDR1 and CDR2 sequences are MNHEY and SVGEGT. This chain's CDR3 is CASSPTRETQYF. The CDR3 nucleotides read TGTGCCAGCAGCCCGACCAGGGAGACCCAGTACTTC.

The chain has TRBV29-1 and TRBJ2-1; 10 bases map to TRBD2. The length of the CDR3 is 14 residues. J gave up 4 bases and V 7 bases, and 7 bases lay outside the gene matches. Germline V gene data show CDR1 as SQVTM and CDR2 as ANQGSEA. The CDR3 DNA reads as TGCAGCGGCCATCTAGCGGGGGCTTACAATGAGCAGTTCTTC. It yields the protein CSGHLAGAYNEQFF.

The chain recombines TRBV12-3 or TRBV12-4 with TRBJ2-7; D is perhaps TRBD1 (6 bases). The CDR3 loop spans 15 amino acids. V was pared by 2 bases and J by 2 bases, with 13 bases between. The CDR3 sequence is CASSLNRENPYEQYF. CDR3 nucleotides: TGTGCCAGCAGTTTAAACAGGGAGAATCCCTACGAGCAGTACTTC.

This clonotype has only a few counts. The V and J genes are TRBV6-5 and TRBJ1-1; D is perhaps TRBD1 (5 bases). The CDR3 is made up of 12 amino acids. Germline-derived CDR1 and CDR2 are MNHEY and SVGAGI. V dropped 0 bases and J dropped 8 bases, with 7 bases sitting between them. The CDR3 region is CASSYSRGEAFF. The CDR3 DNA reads TGTGCCAGCAGTTACTCTAGGGGCGAAGCTTTCTTT.

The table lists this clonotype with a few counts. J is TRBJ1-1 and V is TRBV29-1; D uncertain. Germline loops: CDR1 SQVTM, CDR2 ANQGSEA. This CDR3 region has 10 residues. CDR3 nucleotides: TGCATGGTTACGAACACTGAAGCTTTCTTT. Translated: CMVTNTEAFF.

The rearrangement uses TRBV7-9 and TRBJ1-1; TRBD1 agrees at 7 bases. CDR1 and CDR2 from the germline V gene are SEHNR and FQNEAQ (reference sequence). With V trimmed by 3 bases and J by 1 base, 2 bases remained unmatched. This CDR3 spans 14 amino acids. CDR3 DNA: TGTGCCAGCAGCTTCAGGGGGGAGAACACTGAAGCTTTCTTT. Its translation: CASSFRGENTEAFF.

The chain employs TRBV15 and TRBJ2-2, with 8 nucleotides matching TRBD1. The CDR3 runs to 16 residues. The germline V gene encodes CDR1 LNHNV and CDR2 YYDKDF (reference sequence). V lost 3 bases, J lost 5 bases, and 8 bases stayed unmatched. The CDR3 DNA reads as TGTGCCACCAGCAGGCCAGGGGGCGAGGGGACCGGGGAGCTGTTTTTT. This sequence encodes CATSRPGGEGTGELFF.